The 17 T cell receptor beta chains below come from one sample, sequenced in a study of blood T cell repertoires in COVID-19 (dated by TCRdb to 2020 to 2021). The method was the immunoSEQ multiplex PCR assay. The clones in this table, taken by TCRdb from immuneACCESS, are in-frame only. Not every clone is retained; where verified, under half of the shortfall comes from an unresolved V gene, and the cause of the rest is unknown. In all, the sample holds more than 200,000 clones, and roughly 84% of those were seen once. The ten largest make up approximately 4.4% of the sample. The sequencing input was peripheral blood. Receptor source: a man between 50 and 59 years old with active or convalescent COVID-19.

This clone was seen a single time. CDR3 protein: CASSIMGDRGFYNEQFF. The DNA for the CDR3 is TGTGCCAGTAGTATAATGGGGGACAGGGGGTTTTACAATGAGCAGTTCTTC. The genes are TRBV19 and TRBJ2-1; 11 bases agree with TRBD1. The CDR3 loop spans 17 amino acids. V lost 2 bases to trimming and J lost 4 bases; unmatched junction nucleotides: 7. Germline-derived CDR1 and CDR2 are LNHDA and SQIVND (reference sequence).

This clone was detected once. This rearrangement joins TRBV2 to TRBJ2-1; perhaps TRBD1 as D (5 bases). V was trimmed by 4 bases and J by 8 bases, leaving 9 bases between them. Germline CDR1 SNHLY, CDR2 FYNNEI. The CDR3 loop spans 12 amino acids. The chain's CDR3 is CASSVEQDEQFF. In DNA, the CDR3 is TGTGCCAGCAGTGTGGAACAGGATGAGCAGTTCTTC.

The rearrangement joins TRBV30 to TRBJ1-2; the match to TRBD1 covers 9 bases. Germline V gives CDR1 GTSNPN, CDR2 SVGIG (reference sequence). Trimming cost V 2 bases and J 12 bases; bases outside gene matches: 10. There are 13 residues in the CDR3. CDR3 amino acids: CAWSTPGTGMNTF. The CDR3 DNA reads TGTGCCTGGAGTACCCCCGGGACAGGGATGAACACCTTC.

The chain has TRBV7-9 and TRBJ1-2; 7 bases map to TRBD1. The CDR3 totals 17 residues. CDR1 and CDR2 (germline): SEHNR, FQNEAQ (reference sequence). V trimming: 5 bases; J trimming: 0 bases; junction bases outside the gene matches: 12. CDR3 sequence: CASSLRQGPTTNYGYTF. The CDR3 nucleotides are TGTGCCAGCAGCCTTCGACAGGGACCGACTACTAACTATGGCTACACCTTC.

CDR3 in DNA: TGTGCCAGCAGCTTAGGTGGCGGGGGGGCCGGTGAGCAGTTCTTC. Translation: CASSLGGGGAGEQFF. J is TRBJ2-1 and V is TRBV7-6; 9 nucleotides agree with TRBD2. This CDR3 contains 15 residues. V was clipped by 1 base and J by 9 bases; unmatched bases: 7. Germline lookup yields CDR1 SGHVS and CDR2 FNYEAQ.

The chain recombines TRBV6-5 with TRBJ1-6; D might be TRBD1 (5 bases). The CDR3 is 14 residues long. The V and J ends lost 2 bases and 8 bases respectively, with 10 bases between them. Germline V gene sequence: CDR1 MNHEY, CDR2 SVGAGI. CDR3 sequence: CASSYEGRDSPLHF. CDR3 DNA: TGTGCCAGCAGTTACGAAGGCAGGGATTCACCCCTCCACTTT.

The chain recombines TRBV28 with TRBJ2-5; D is perhaps TRBD1 (6 bases). Trimming left V 6 bases short and J 3 bases short, with 11 bases between. Germline CDR1 and CDR2: MDHEN and SYDVKM. CDR3 length: 13 amino acids. The CDR3 region is CASRDSGEETQYF. The DNA of the CDR3 is TGTGCCAGCAGAGACTCAGGGGAAGAGACCCAGTACTTC.

This chain connects TRBV5-6 to TRBJ2-7; 9 bases match TRBD1. This CDR3 has 15 residues. Germline lookup yields CDR1 SGHDT and CDR2 YYEEEE. The V and J ends lost 6 bases and 0 bases, in that order; junction bases with no gene match: 7. The DNA for the CDR3 is TGTGCCAGCACCAAGGACAGGGGCTTCTCCTACGAGCAGTACTTC. Amino acids: CASTKDRGFSYEQYF.

In nucleotides, the CDR3 is TGTGCCAGCAGCTTGGCAGGGAAAAACACTGAAGCTTTCTTT. It translates to CASSLAGKNTEAFF. V usage is TRBV7-2 and J usage is TRBJ1-1; tentative D call: TRBD1 (5 bases). Looked up from germline, CDR1 is SGHTA and CDR2 is FQGNSA. V lost 3 bases and J lost 2, with 10 bases in between. This CDR3 is 14 amino acids long. The whole variable domain, filled in from reference TRBV7-2 and TRBJ1-1, reads GAGVSQSPSNKVTEKGKDVELRCDPISGHTALYWYRQSLGQGLEFLIYFQGNSAPDKSGLPSDRFSAERTGGSVSTLTIQRTQQEDSAVYLCASSLAGKNTEAFFGQGTRLTVV.

The rearrangement joins TRBV7-8 to TRBJ2-3; tentative D call: TRBD2 (7 bases). The germline CDR1 and CDR2 sequences are SGHVS and FQNEAQ. The V end was cut by 0 bases, the J end by 4 bases, with 23 bases between. The CDR3 sequence is 19 residues long. This CDR3 is CASSLARKGGAGVSDTQYF. The CDR3 coding sequence is TGTGCCAGCAGCTTAGCGCGAAAAGGGGGGGCCGGTGTGTCAGATACGCAGTATTTT.

A few counts support this clone. The chain uses TRBV29-1 and TRBJ1-1, with 12 bases that match TRBD1. With 4 bases clipped from V and 0 bases from J, the junction kept 12 bases outside the gene matches. The CDR3 sequence is 18 residues long. Germline loops: CDR1 SQVTM, CDR2 ANQGSEA. The chain's CDR3 is CSVVGGGDRGRLNTEAFF. The CDR3 DNA is TGCAGCGTTGTGGGTGGAGGGGACAGGGGGCGCCTGAACACTGAAGCTTTCTTT.

This clone was seen a handful of times. V gene TRBV7-2 combines with J gene TRBJ1-3, with a possible D match to TRBD1 (6 bases). CDR3 length: 14 amino acids. The V end was cut by 4 bases, the J end by 0 bases, with 7 bases between. Germline values: CDR1 SGHTA, CDR2 FQGNSA. CDR3 amino acids: CASSSQGSGNTIYF. The CDR3, as DNA: TGTGCCAGCAGCTCACAGGGCTCTGGAAACACCATATATTTT. Filled out from reference TRBV7-2 and TRBJ1-3, the complete variable domain reads GAGVSQSPSNKVTEKGKDVELRCDPISGHTALYWYRQSLGQGLEFLIYFQGNSAPDKSGLPSDRFSAERTGGSVSTLTIQRTQQEDSAVYLCASSSQGSGNTIYFGEGSWLTVV.

A single count supports this clone. V is TRBV20-1 and J is TRBJ1-1, with D possibly matching TRBD1 (5 bases). The germline gives CDR1 DFQATT, CDR2 SNEGSKA (reference sequence). The CDR3 is 9 residues long. Trimming removed 7 bases from V and 11 bases from J, with 11 bases in between. DNA for the CDR3: TGCAGTGTAGGACAAGGGGCTTTCTTT. Translated: CSVGQGAFF.

Concerning this clone itself: Its ends do not fully match the called genes, so a read error is possible. The V call is TRBV2, the J call TRBJ1-3; D remains unclear. Per germline, CDR1 SNHLY and CDR2 FYNNEI. The CDR3 spans 15 residues. CDR3 in amino acids: CASSESEGSRNTIYF. The CDR3 nucleotides read TGTGCCAGCAGTGAAAGTGAGGGCTCTAGAAACACCATATATTTT.

The table lists this clone with a count of one. This chain links TRBV28 with TRBJ2-3, with D possibly TRBD2 on 6 matching bases. V shed 4 bases and J shed 2 bases, with 10 bases lying between them. This CDR3 comprises 14 residues. CDR1 MDHEN and CDR2 SYDVKM come from the germline V gene. The CDR3 loop is CASSWRAHTDTQYF. CDR3 in DNA: TGTGCCAGCAGTTGGAGGGCCCACACAGATACGCAGTATTTT.

V is TRBV4-1 and J is TRBJ2-1; a possible D gene is TRBD2 (7 bases). V lost 0 bases to trimming and J lost 7 bases, with 19 bases between them. Germline V gene data show CDR1 as MGHRA and CDR2 as YSYEKL. The CDR3 contains 17 residues. For the CDR3, the DNA is TGCGCCAGCAGCCAAGATTGGGGCCGCGGGGGCAGGAATGAGCAGTTCTTC. It encodes CASSQDWGRGGRNEQFF.

This chain uses TRBV9 with TRBJ2-3; TRBD2 matches at 8 bases. Unmatched junction bases numbered 6, after V lost 0 bases and J lost 3 bases. Germline CDR1 is SGDLS and CDR2 is YYNGEE. The CDR3 spans 16 residues. CDR3 bases: TGTGCCAGCAGCGTAGCGGCGGGGGGAGGGACAGATACGCAGTATTTT. Translating gives CASSVAAGGGTDTQYF.